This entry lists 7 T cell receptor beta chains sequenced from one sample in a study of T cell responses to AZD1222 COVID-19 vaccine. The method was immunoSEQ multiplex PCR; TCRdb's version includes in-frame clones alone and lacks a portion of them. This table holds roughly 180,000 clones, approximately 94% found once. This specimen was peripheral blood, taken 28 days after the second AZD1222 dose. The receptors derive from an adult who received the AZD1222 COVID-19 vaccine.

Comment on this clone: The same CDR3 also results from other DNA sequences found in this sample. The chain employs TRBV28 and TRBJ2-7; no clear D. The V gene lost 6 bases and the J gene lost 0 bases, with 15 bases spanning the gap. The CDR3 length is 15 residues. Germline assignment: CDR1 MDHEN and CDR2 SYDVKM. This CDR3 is CASSHTPVTSYEQYF. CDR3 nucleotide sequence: TGTGCCAGCAGCCACACTCCGGTGACCTCCTACGAGCAGTACTTC.

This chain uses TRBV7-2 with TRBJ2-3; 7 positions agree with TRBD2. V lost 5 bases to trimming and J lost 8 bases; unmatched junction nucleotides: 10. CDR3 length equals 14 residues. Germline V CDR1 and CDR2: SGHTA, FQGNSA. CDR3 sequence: CASSPRTSQGTQYF. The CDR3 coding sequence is TGTGCCAGCAGCCCTCGGACTAGTCAGGGTACGCAGTATTTT.

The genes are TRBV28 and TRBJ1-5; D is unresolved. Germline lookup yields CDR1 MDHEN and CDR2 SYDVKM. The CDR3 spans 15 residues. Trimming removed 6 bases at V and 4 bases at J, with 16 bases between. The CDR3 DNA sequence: TGTGCCAGCAGCCACCGTAGTGTCCAGAATCAGCCCCAGCATTTT. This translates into CASSHRSVQNQPQHF.

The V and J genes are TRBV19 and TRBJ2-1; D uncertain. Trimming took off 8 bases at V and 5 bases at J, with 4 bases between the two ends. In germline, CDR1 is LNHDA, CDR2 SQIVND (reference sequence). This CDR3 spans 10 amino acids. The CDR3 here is CASGNNEQFF. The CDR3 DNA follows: TGTGCCAGTGGGAACAATGAGCAGTTCTTC.

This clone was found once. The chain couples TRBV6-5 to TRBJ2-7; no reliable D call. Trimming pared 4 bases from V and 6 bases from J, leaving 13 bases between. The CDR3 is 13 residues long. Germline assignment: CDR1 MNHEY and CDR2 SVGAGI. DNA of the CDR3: TGTGCCAGCAGTTCGGCCCAGAATCGCGAGCAGTACTTC. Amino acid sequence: CASSSAQNREQYF.

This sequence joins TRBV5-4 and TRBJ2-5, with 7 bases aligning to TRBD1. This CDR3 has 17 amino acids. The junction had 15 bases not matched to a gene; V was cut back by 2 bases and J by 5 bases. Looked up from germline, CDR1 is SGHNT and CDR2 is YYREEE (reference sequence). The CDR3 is CASSLKKGALVGETQYF. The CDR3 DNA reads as TGTGCCAGCAGCTTAAAAAAGGGGGCTCTTGTAGGGGAGACCCAGTACTTC.

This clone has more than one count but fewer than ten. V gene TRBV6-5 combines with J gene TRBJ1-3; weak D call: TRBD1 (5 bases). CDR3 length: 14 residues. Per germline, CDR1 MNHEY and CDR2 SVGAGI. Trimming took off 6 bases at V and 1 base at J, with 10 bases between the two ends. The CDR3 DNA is TGTGCCAGCAGCTCAGGACATTCTGGAAACACCATATATTTT. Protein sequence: CASSSGHSGNTIYF.